This is a list of T cell receptor beta chains from one sample in a study of cytomegalovirus exposure and HLA in healthy donors. Some clones are missing from TCRdb's copy, which holds only in-frame ones; the method was immunoSEQ multiplex PCR. The sample consists of 160,000 or so clones, just over 75% of them appearing once. The sequencing input was PBMCs. The receptor set was obtained from a woman aged 35 to 49 in good health and CMV-seronegative. Each CDR3 is given without its conserved first and last residue. D genes are given only for firm matches. A row's size may be missing; if present it is once, few, many or a size class.

j_call | clone_size | d_call | cdr3_length | v_call | cdr3_aa
TRBJ2-7 | NA | NA | 10 | TRBV29-1 | SVETPRYEQY
TRBJ2-5 | NA | NA | 12 | TRBV9 | ASSGPRLQETQY
TRBJ2-7 | NA | NA | 15 | TRBV13 | ASSLGGSSVSSYEQY
TRBJ1-2 | NA | TRBD1 | 13 | TRBV6-1 | ASSPTGEANYGYT
TRBJ1-1 | NA | NA | 12 | TRBV5-1 | ASSLGSRDTEAF
TRBJ1-1 | NA | NA | 10 | TRBV19 | ASSYMNTEAF
TRBJ2-1 | NA | TRBD2 | 11 | TRBV2 | ASIAGVGNEQF
TRBJ1-2 | NA | NA | 12 | TRBV6-4 | ASSASRDNYGYT
TRBJ2-1 | NA | TRBD1 | 15 | TRBV28 | ASSQTVGQGFINEQF
TRBJ1-1 | few | NA | 13 | TRBV5-1 | ASSLVIPGNTEAF
TRBJ2-2 | NA | TRBD2 | 14 | TRBV5-8 | ASSSGLAVDTGELF
TRBJ2-2 | NA | TRBD2 | 14 | TRBV11-3 | ASSLRGREGTGELF
TRBJ2-7 | NA | NA | 11 | TRBV6-1 | ASSENLFYEQY
TRBJ1-5 | NA | TRBD1 | 13 | TRBV4-2 | ASSRETGIDQPQH
TRBJ2-7 | NA | NA | 18 | TRBV21-1 | ASSKSPGGDPLAPSYEQY
TRBJ1-2 | NA | NA | 10 | TRBV28 | ASMRWAYGYT
TRBJ2-1 | NA | TRBD2 | 11 | TRBV6-5 | ASRRGARNEQF
TRBJ1-4 | NA | TRBD1 | 12 | TRBV27 | ASTTDRGGEKLF
TRBJ1-1 | NA | TRBD1 | 13 | TRBV7-2 | ASSQRTGRFAEAF
TRBJ2-3 | NA | TRBD2 | 13 | TRBV29-1 | SVGGTSGSGDTQY
TRBJ2-2 | NA | TRBD1 | 15 | TRBV7-9 | ASSSPRQGADTGELF
TRBJ1-2 | NA | NA | 13 | TRBV4-1 | ASSQEGGGNYGYT
TRBJ2-7 | few | NA | 10 | TRBV13 | ASSSSSYEQY
TRBJ2-3 | once | TRBD1 | 13 | TRBV7-3 | ASSPGTGRTDTQY
TRBJ1-1 | NA | NA | 8 | TRBV20-1 | SASTQEAF
TRBJ1-1 | NA | NA | 15 | TRBV7-6 | ASSLRRGGQGNTEAF
TRBJ2-5 | NA | NA | 11 | TRBV6-1 | ASSQTGRETQY
TRBJ1-1 | NA | NA | 13 | TRBV28 | ASSSTATRLIGGF
TRBJ2-3 | NA | NA | 13 | TRBV6-5 | ASSYTGSSTDTQY
TRBJ1-1 | NA | TRBD1 | 15 | TRBV7-2 | ASSKRTGGYENTEAF
TRBJ1-5 | few | NA | 14 | TRBV6-1 | ASSEAGGNSNQPQH
TRBJ2-5 | NA | NA | 10 | TRBV29-1 | SVGSVQETQY